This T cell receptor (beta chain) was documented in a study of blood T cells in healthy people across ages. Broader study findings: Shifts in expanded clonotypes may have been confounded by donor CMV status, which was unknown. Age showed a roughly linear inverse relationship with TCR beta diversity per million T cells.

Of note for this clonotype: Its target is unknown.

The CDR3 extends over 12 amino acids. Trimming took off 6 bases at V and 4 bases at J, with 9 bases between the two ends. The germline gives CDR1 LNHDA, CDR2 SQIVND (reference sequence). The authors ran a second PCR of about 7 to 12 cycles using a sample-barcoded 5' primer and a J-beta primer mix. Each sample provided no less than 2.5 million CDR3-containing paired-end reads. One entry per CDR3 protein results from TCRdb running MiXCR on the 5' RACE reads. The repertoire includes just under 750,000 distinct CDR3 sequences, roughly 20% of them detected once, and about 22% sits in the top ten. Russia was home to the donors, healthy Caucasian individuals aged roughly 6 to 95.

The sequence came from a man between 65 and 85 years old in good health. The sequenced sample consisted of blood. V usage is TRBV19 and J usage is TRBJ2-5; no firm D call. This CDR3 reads CASSTLGETQYF. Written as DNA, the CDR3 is TGTGCCAGTAGCACCCTGGGAGAGACCCAGTACTTC.